One sample yielded the 9 T cell receptor beta chains listed below, sequenced in a study of prognosis after radiotherapy for stage I lung cancer (dated by TCRdb to 2020 to 2023). Reads for this sample came from an Illumina HiSeq 3000. Two rounds of multiplex PCR on genomic DNA were used to amplify the TCR beta CDR3 region. The first PCR round used primers specific to each TRBV and TRBJ gene, with sequences filed in Chinese patent CN105087789A. TCRdb's own reprocessing of the public reads used fastp at Q25 and MiXCR and kept productive beta chains. Identical CDR3 protein sequences are pooled into one entry, listed with their most common genes and DNA. This sample holds some 38,000 distinct CDR3 sequences; roughly 24% were observed only once. The ten biggest clones cover approximately 26% of the sample. The sequenced sample was PBMCs, obtained before or after stereotactic body radiation therapy (not recorded which). The receptors come from a donor of 50 years or more with non-small cell lung cancer.

A word on this clonotype: Given the absence of the conserved phenylalanine or tryptophan at the CDR3 end, a read error is likely. This chain links TRBV5-4 with TRBJ2-3; possibly TRBD2 for D (6 bases). Germline loops: CDR1 SGHNT, CDR2 YYREEE (reference sequence). This CDR3 region has 15 residues. V gave up 7 bases and J gave up 2 bases, with 17 bases separating them. The CDR3 region has the DNA TGTGCCAGCGGCGGCCGGGACTCGATCACAGATACGCAGTATCTT. It specifies CASGGRDSITDTQYL.

This clonotype occurred many times. The chain has TRBV6-2 or TRBV6-3 and TRBJ2-3; 10 nucleotides align to TRBD2. The CDR3 has 17 amino acids. V lost 6 bases to trimming and J lost 0 bases; unmatched junction nucleotides: 9. Per the germline V gene, CDR1 is MNHEY and CDR2 is SVGEGT. The DNA of the CDR3 is TGTGCCAGCAGACCGGGACTAGCGAGGGAGAGCACAGATACGCAGTATTTT. It encodes CASRPGLARESTDTQYF.

On this clonotype itself: A much larger clonotype is one base distant, so this may be a read error. The CDR3 loop reads CASSPGTGANVRTF. CDR3 nucleotide sequence: TGTGCCAGCAGCCCAGGTACTGGGGCCAACGTCCGGACTTTC. The J gene is TRBJ2-6, the V gene TRBV12-3 or TRBV12-4, with D perhaps matching TRBD1 (5 bases). The CDR3 contains 14 residues.

Remarks on this clonotype: This may arise from a read error, as a much more abundant clone is one base away. The chain combines TRBV3-1 with TRBJ2-3, with D unresolved. The CDR3 is made up of 12 amino acids. Germline V gene lookup returns CDR1 LGHDT and CDR2 YNNKEL (reference sequence). The CDR3 nucleotides are TGTGCCAGCAGCCAAGTCGCAGATACGCGGTATTTT. This gives the protein CASSQVADTRYF.

This clonotype was recorded many times. This chain connects TRBV27 to TRBJ1-1; D uncertain. The CDR3 totals 13 residues. Looked up from germline, CDR1 is MNHEY and CDR2 is SMNVEV (reference sequence). V dropped 2 bases and J dropped 11 bases, with 15 bases sitting between them. The CDR3: CASSLGPGGGAFF. The CDR3 nucleotides are TGTGCCAGCAGTTTAGGTCCCGGCGGTGGGGCTTTCTTT.

This clonotype was observed many times. The chain couples TRBV28 to TRBJ2-5; D ambiguous. Trimming took 3 bases from V and 4 from J, leaving 6 bases between them. This CDR3 region has 12 residues. From germline, CDR1 is MDHEN and CDR2 SYDVKM. The DNA of the CDR3 is TGTGCCAGCAGTTTGGAGTCAGAGACCCAGTACTTC. Protein: CASSLESETQYF.

This clonotype occurred many times. This rearrangement joins TRBV12-3 or TRBV12-4 to TRBJ2-2; D is unresolved. Between the trimmed V and J ends, which lost 3 bases and 4 bases, there was a span of 15 bases. The CDR3 totals 16 residues. The CDR3 spells CASSFSRHAVTGELFF. In DNA, the CDR3 is TGTGCCAGCAGTTTTTCGCGGCATGCTGTCACCGGGGAGCTGTTTTTT.

At least ten counts were recorded for this clonotype. The chain is built from TRBV9 and TRBJ1-1; no definite D call. Between the trimmed V and J ends, which lost 0 bases and 1 base, there was a span of 4 bases. The CDR3 covers 13 residues. The germline CDR1 and CDR2 sequences are SGDLS and YYNGEE. CDR3 nucleotides: TGTGCCAGCAGCGTAGATAGGAACACTGAAGCTTTCTTT. This codes for CASSVDRNTEAFF. The whole variable domain, remainder taken from reference TRBV9 and TRBJ1-1, is DSGVTQTPKHLITATGQRVTLRCSPRSGDLSVYWYQQSLDQGLQFLIQYYNGEERAKGNILERFSAQQFPDLHSELNLSSLELGDSALYFCASSVDRNTEAFFGQGTRLTVV.

This clonotype was recorded a few times. The V and J genes are TRBV11-2 and TRBJ2-5; D is ambiguous. The CDR3 is made up of 12 amino acids. Trimming shortened V by 2 bases and J by 1 base, and 2 bases separated the two germline ends. From germline, CDR1 is SGHAT and CDR2 FQNNGV. The CDR3 loop is CASSLRQETQYF. As DNA, the CDR3 is TGTGCCAGCAGCTTACGCCAAGAGACCCAGTACTTC.